These 25 T cell receptor beta chains came from one sample sequenced in a study of shared clonotypes between healthy human individuals. The data were produced by immunoSEQ multiplex PCR, yet TCRdb's version contains in-frame clones alone and is incomplete. The sample includes about 380,000 clones, about 96% seen only once; the top ten take approximately 0.32%. Sequenced sample: memory CD8+ T cells sorted from blood. Described subset: CD45RO+ cells pooled with CCR7-negative TemRA cells. Receptors were obtained from a man aged 25-40 years in good health.

This chain joins TRBV5-1 and TRBJ1-2; 7 positions agree with TRBD1. CDR3 length equals 15 residues. Looked up from germline, CDR1 is SGHRS and CDR2 is YFSETQ. J gave up 4 bases and V 0 bases, and 6 bases lay outside the gene matches. The CDR3 DNA is TGCGCCAGCAGCTTGGGGGACAGAGCCTTCTATGGCTACACCTTC. Protein product: CASSLGDRAFYGYTF.

This chain joins TRBV7-9 and TRBJ1-1; possible D gene TRBD1, 6 bases. Trimming stripped 3 bases from V and 4 bases from J, with 12 bases between. Germline-derived CDR1 and CDR2 are SEHNR and FQNEAQ (reference sequence). The CDR3 loop spans 14 amino acids. This CDR3 reads CASSLQGRVTEAFF. CDR3 bases: TGTGCCAGCAGCTTGCAGGGGCGAGTCACTGAAGCTTTCTTT.

The rearrangement joins TRBV6-6 to TRBJ1-4; D unclear. The CDR3 runs to 14 residues. V lost 4 bases, J lost 5 bases, and 11 bases lay in between. Germline V gives CDR1 MNHNY, CDR2 SVGAGI (reference sequence). The CDR3 here is CASSSRDGNEKLFF. CDR3 nucleotide sequence: TGTGCCAGCAGTTCAAGAGACGGAAATGAAAAACTGTTTTTT.

J is TRBJ1-1 and V is TRBV2; no clear D. This CDR3 contains 13 residues. Germline V lookup: CDR1 SNHLY, CDR2 FYNNEI. The germline V and J ends were trimmed by 6 bases and 0 bases, with 8 bases remaining between them. The DNA for the CDR3 is TGTGCCAGCAGCTTGAGTTTGAACACTGAAGCTTTCTTT. Translation: CASSLSLNTEAFF.

The gene calls are TRBV4-1 and TRBJ2-7; D may be TRBD2 (6 bases). The CDR3 has 15 residues. V was cut by 6 bases and J by 0 bases, with 15 bases left in between. Germline V gene data show CDR1 as MGHRA and CDR2 as YSYEKL. The CDR3 DNA reads as TGCGCCAGCAGGTTCGATGCGGGGCTCTCCTACGAGCAGTACTTC. Translation: CASRFDAGLSYEQYF.

The chain combines TRBV5-4 with TRBJ2-1; D is perhaps TRBD2 (6 bases). Germline CDR1 SGHNT, CDR2 YYREEE (reference sequence). CDR3 size: 12 residues. The V end was cut by 10 bases, the J end by 6 bases, with 14 bases between. CDR3 in amino acids: CAARGLLNEQFF. CDR3 sequence (DNA): TGTGCCGCCCGGGGACTTCTCAATGAGCAGTTCTTC.

The V call is TRBV6-1, the J call TRBJ2-3; TRBD2 agrees at 10 bases. Trimming removed 0 bases from V and 2 bases from J; junction bases left unmatched: 5. This CDR3 contains 17 residues. Germline CDR1 is MNHNS and CDR2 is SASEGT. This chain's CDR3 is CASSEASGGAFTDTQYF. The CDR3 DNA reads as TGTGCCAGCAGTGAAGCGAGCGGGGGGGCTTTCACAGATACGCAGTATTTT.

This clone was seen only once. The chain recombines TRBV25-1 with TRBJ2-3; D may be TRBD1 (5 bases). Trimming took 6 bases from V and 3 from J, leaving 7 bases between them. Germline V CDR1 and CDR2: MGHDK, SYGVNS. The length of the CDR3 is 12 residues. CDR3 sequence reads: CASSYRTDTQYF. The CDR3 DNA reads TGTGCCAGCAGCTACAGGACAGATACGCAGTATTTT.

The chain recombines TRBV6-1 with TRBJ2-5; possible D gene TRBD1, 6 bases. V was clipped by 4 bases and J by 3 bases, with 12 bases between them. The CDR3 has 14 residues. The germline V gene encodes CDR1 MNHNS and CDR2 SASEGT. CDR3 in DNA: TGTGCCAGCAGTGCCCATCAGGGGAAAGAGACCCAGTACTTC. Translation: CASSAHQGKETQYF.

This chain uses TRBV7-2 with TRBJ2-3, with 10 positions matching TRBD2. CDR3 length equals 16 residues. V was pared by 5 bases and J by 2 bases, with 7 bases of the junction left unmatched. Looked up from germline, CDR1 is SGHTA and CDR2 is FQGNSA. CDR3 DNA: TGTGCCAGCAGCACCCGACTAGCGGGTCTCACAGATACGCAGTATTTT. Translated: CASSTRLAGLTDTQYF.

This chain connects TRBV29-1 to TRBJ2-3, with 10 bases lining up with TRBD1. With 7 bases clipped from V and 1 base from J, the junction kept 2 bases outside the gene matches. Germline V lookup: CDR1 SQVTM, CDR2 ANQGSEA. The CDR3 length is 13 residues. For the CDR3, the DNA is TGCAGCGCAGGGACAGGGGGCACAGATACGCAGTATTTT. The encoded protein is CSAGTGGTDTQYF.

This rearrangement joins TRBV6-5 to TRBJ2-7, with TRBD2 identical over 8 bases. The V gene's germline CDR1 is MNHEY and CDR2 SVGAGI. This CDR3 is built from 14 residues. Trimming cost V 2 bases and J 4 bases; bases outside gene matches: 4. This CDR3 is CASSYGLAAYEQYF. The CDR3 DNA reads as TGTGCCAGCAGTTACGGACTAGCAGCATACGAGCAGTACTTC.

Comments on this clone: The identical CDR3 is also encoded by other nucleotide sequences in the sample. The rearrangement uses TRBV28 and TRBJ1-2, with a tentative D call TRBD1 (6 bases). CDR1 is MDHEN, CDR2 SYDVKM, per germline. V gave up 2 bases and J gave up 3 bases, with 7 bases separating them. The CDR3 totals 13 residues. DNA for the CDR3: TGTGCCAGCAGTTTACAGGGGTACTATGGCTACACCTTC. Its protein product is CASSLQGYYGYTF.

This clone was seen only once. CDR3 sequence (DNA): TGTGCCATCAGTGAGGCACAGGGGGGTGGAAACACCATATATTTT. Its translation is CAISEAQGGGNTIYF. The rearrangement links TRBV10-3 to TRBJ1-3; 8 bases map to TRBD1. Germline CDR1 and CDR2: ENHRY and SYGVKD. The CDR3 is made up of 15 amino acids. With V trimmed by 2 bases and J by 3 bases, 3 bases remained unmatched.

The chain carries TRBV30 and TRBJ2-3, with TRBD2 matching over 8 bases. Looked up from germline, CDR1 is GTSNPN and CDR2 is SVGIG (reference sequence). The CDR3 is 13 residues long. The CDR3 spells CVAGGKGTDTQYF. CDR3 DNA: TGTGTCGCGGGGGGCAAGGGCACAGATACGCAGTATTTT.

The chain employs TRBV29-1 and TRBJ2-3; D uncertain. This CDR3 is built from 12 residues. V was cut by 3 bases and J by 0 bases, with 4 bases left in between. Germline V gene sequence: CDR1 SQVTM, CDR2 ANQGSEA. The CDR3 nucleotides are TGCAGCGTTGACGTAAGCACAGATACGCAGTATTTT. Amino acid sequence: CSVDVSTDTQYF.

The rearrangement joins TRBV11-3 to TRBJ2-2; the D gene is possibly TRBD2 (6 bases). CDR1 is SGHNT and CDR2 is YENEEA in the germline V gene. This CDR3 is built from 12 residues. Trimming left V 5 bases short and J 7 bases short, with 8 bases between. The DNA for the CDR3 is TGTGCCAGCAGCCCGCGGGGCGGGGAGCTGTTTTTT. It codes for CASSPRGGELFF. The complete variable domain, with remaining parts taken from reference TRBV11-3 and TRBJ2-2, reads EAGVVQSPRYKIIEKKQPVAFWCNPISGHNTLYWYLQNLGQGPELLIRYENEEAVDDSQLPKDRFSAERLKGVDSTLKIQPAELGDSAVYLCASSPRGGELFFGEGSRLTVL.

V gene TRBV6-5 combines with J gene TRBJ1-2; D not resolved. This CDR3 contains 16 residues. The V gene lost 0 bases and the J gene lost 2 bases, with 13 bases spanning the gap. CDR1 is MNHEY, CDR2 SVGAGI, per germline. The CDR3 nucleotides read TGTGCCAGCAGTTACTCGGCGGGGTCTTTAAACTATGGCTACACCTTC. Translation: CASSYSAGSLNYGYTF.

This chain connects TRBV10-1 to TRBJ2-2; 9 bases fit TRBD1. The CDR3 contains 22 residues. The ends lost 7 bases at V and 0 bases at J; junction bases unmatched: 24. Per germline, CDR1 WNHNN and CDR2 SYGVQD (reference sequence). The CDR3 sequence: CASNIVRRGTGKEGTNTGELFF. The CDR3 DNA reads as TGCGCCAGCAATATAGTGAGGAGGGGGACAGGGAAGGAAGGAACGAACACCGGGGAGCTGTTTTTT.

This chain uses TRBV28 with TRBJ1-1, with 10 bases fitting TRBD1. Trimming took 8 bases from V and 1 from J; bases not matched to a gene: 7. Per the germline V gene, CDR1 is MDHEN and CDR2 is SYDVKM. The CDR3 is 15 residues long. CDR3 DNA sequence: TGTGCCAGCCGGGACAGGGGTAAGGGGAACACTGAAGCTTTCTTT. Its protein product is CASRDRGKGNTEAFF.

Turning to this clone: The sample holds other DNA sequences that translate to the same CDR3. V and J are TRBV25-1 and TRBJ1-2; D is unclear. The germline V gene has CDR1 MGHDK and CDR2 SYGVNS. V was pared by 3 bases and J by 5 bases, with 7 bases between. The CDR3 totals 12 residues. The CDR3 loop reads CASSEGGYGYTF. The CDR3, as DNA: TGTGCCAGCAGTGAGGGAGGTTATGGCTACACCTTC.

The V gene is TRBV29-1, the J gene TRBJ2-1; the D gene is possibly TRBD2 (6 bases). Per the germline V gene, CDR1 is SQVTM and CDR2 is ANQGSEA. The length of the CDR3 is 16 residues. Deletions cut 0 bases from V and 5 bases from J, with 17 bases between. Written as DNA, the CDR3 is TGCAGCGTTGAAGATATAAGGGACTTCTACAACAATGAGCAGTTCTTC. Translating gives CSVEDIRDFYNNEQFF.

The rearrangement joins TRBV19 to TRBJ2-5, with TRBD2 matching 11 bases. The V segment lost 9 bases and the J segment 5 bases; nucleotides outside the gene matches: 8. CDR1 LNHDA and CDR2 SQIVND come from the germline V gene (reference sequence). This CDR3 has 14 amino acids. The CDR3 reads CASATSGRRETQYF. The CDR3, as DNA: TGTGCCAGCGCCACTAGCGGGAGAAGGGAGACCCAGTACTTC.

The chain employs TRBV19 and TRBJ1-2; D gene uncertain. The V end was cut by 6 bases, the J end by 4 bases, with 12 bases between. There are 13 residues in the CDR3. Germline CDR1 is LNHDA and CDR2 is SQIVND (reference sequence). The CDR3 DNA sequence: TGTGCCAGTAGATTAGCACCAACCTATGGCTACACCTTC. Protein: CASRLAPTYGYTF.

Concerning this clone: One end of the junction is discordant with germline, which a read error may explain. This chain connects TRBV5-1 to TRBJ2-1; the match to TRBD2 covers 9 bases. This CDR3 has 13 amino acids. The germline V gene has CDR1 SGHRS and CDR2 YFSETQ. The CDR3 region is CASSFGQREAVIF. CDR3 DNA: TGCGCCAGCAGCTTCGGACAGCGGGAGGCCGTAATCTTC.